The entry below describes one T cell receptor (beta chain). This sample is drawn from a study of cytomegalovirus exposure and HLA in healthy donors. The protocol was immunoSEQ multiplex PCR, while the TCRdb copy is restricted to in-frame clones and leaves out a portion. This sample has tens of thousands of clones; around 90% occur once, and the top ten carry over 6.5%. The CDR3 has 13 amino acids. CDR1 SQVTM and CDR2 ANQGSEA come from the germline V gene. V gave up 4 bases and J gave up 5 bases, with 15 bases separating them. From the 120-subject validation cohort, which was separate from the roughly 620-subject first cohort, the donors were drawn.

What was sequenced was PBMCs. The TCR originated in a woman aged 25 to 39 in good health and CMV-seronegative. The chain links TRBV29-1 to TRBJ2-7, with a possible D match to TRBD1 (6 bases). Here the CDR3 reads CSVVWGHRHEQYF. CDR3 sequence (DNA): TGCAGCGTTGTCTGGGGGCACCGCCACGAGCAGTACTTC.